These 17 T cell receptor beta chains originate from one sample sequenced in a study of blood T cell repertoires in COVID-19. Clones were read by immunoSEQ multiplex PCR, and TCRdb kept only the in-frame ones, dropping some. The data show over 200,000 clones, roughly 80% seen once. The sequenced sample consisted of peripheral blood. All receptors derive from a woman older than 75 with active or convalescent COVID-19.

CDR3: CAISESGVETQYF. For the CDR3, the DNA is TGTGCCATCAGTGAATCAGGGGTTGAGACCCAGTACTTC. The rearrangement joins TRBV10-3 to TRBJ2-5; D is possibly TRBD1 (6 bases). Between the trimmed V and J ends, which lost 3 bases and 5 bases, there was a span of 10 bases. CDR1 and CDR2 (germline): ENHRY, SYGVKD. This CDR3 is 13 amino acids long.

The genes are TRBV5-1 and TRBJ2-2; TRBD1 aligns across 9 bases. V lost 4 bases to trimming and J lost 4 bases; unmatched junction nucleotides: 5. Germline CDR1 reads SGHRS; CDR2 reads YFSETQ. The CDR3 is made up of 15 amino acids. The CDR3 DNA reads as TGCGCCAGCAGCCCACAGGGGGCCTTCACCGGGGAGCTGTTTTTT. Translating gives CASSPQGAFTGELFF. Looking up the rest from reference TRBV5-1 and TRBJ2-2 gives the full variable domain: KAGVTQTPRYLIKTRGQQVTLSCSPISGHRSVSWYQQTPGQGLQFLFEYFSETQRNKGNFPGRFSGRQFSNSRSEMNVSTLELGDSALYLCASSPQGAFTGELFFGEGSRLTVL.

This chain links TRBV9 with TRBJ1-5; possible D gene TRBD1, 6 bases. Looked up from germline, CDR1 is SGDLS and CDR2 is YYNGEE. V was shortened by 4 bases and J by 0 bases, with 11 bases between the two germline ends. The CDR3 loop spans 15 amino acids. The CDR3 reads CASSPTGNSNQPQHF. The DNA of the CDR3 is TGTGCCAGCAGCCCCACAGGGAATAGCAATCAGCCCCAGCATTTT.

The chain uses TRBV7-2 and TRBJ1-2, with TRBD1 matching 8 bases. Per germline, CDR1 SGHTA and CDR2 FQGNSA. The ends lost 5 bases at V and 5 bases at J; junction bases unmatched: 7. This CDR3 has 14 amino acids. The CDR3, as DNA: TGTGCCAGCAGCAAAATCGACAGGGGATATGGCTACACCTTC. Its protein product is CASSKIDRGYGYTF.

This CDR3 reads CSVGNLNTEAFF. As DNA, the CDR3 is TGCAGCGTTGGTAATCTGAACACTGAAGCTTTCTTT. The gene calls are TRBV29-1 and TRBJ1-1; D unresolved. V was pared by 4 bases and J by 0 bases, with 6 bases between. The CDR3 is made up of 12 amino acids. In germline, CDR1 is SQVTM, CDR2 ANQGSEA.

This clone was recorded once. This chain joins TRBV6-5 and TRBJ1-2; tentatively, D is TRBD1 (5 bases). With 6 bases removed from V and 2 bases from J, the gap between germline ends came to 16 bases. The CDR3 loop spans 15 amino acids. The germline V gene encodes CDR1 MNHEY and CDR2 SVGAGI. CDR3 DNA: TGTGCCAGCAGGCCTACCGGGACTGGCAACTATGGCTACACCTTC. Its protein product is CASRPTGTGNYGYTF.

The CDR3 DNA sequence: TGCGCCAGCACACCGGCGGGACGCTCGGGAGGAGATACGCAGTATTTT. Encoded protein: CASTPAGRSGGDTQYF. The rearrangement uses TRBV5-1 and TRBJ2-3; 7 bases match TRBD2. V lost 6 bases and J lost 5; bases outside the gene matches: 15. Per the germline V gene, CDR1 is SGHRS and CDR2 is YFSETQ. The CDR3 extends over 16 amino acids.

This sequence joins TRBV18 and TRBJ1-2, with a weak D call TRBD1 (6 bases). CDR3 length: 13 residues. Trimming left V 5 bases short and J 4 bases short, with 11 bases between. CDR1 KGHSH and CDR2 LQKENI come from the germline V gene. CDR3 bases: TGTGCCAGCTCAGAGGGGGTTGGCTATGGCTACACCTTC. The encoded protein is CASSEGVGYGYTF.

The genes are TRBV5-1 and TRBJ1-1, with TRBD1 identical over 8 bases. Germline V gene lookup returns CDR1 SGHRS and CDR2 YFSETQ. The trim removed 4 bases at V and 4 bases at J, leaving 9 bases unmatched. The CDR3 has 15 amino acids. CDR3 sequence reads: CASSHDRGWGTEAFF. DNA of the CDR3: TGCGCCAGCAGCCACGACAGGGGTTGGGGCACTGAAGCTTTCTTT.

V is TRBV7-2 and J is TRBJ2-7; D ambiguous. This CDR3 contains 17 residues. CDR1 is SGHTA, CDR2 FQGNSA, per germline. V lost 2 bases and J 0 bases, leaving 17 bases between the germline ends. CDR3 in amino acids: CASSLKSWAISSYEQYF. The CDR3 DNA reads TGTGCCAGCAGCTTAAAGTCTTGGGCCATTAGCTCCTACGAGCAGTACTTC.

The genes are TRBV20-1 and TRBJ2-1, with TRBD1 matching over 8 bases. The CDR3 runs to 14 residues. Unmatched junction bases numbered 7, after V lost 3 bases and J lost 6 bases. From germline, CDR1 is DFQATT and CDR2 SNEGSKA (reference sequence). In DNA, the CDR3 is TGCAGTGCTAGTCGCCAGGGGGCCGGCAATGAGCAGTTCTTC. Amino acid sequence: CSASRQGAGNEQFF.

The CDR3 DNA sequence: TGTGCCAGCTCACCTCCCGGGACAGGGAGGGAGCAGTACTTC. Translating it yields CASSPPGTGREQYF. This rearrangement joins TRBV18 to TRBJ2-7, with 9 bases matching TRBD1. The CDR3 runs to 14 residues. V gave up 3 bases and J gave up 7 bases; unmatched junction bases: 7. CDR1 and CDR2 from the germline V gene are KGHSH and LQKENI.

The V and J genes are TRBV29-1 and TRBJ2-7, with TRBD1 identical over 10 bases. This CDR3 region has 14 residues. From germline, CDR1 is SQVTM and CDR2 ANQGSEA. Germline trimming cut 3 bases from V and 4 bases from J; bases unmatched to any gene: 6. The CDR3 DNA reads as TGCAGCGTTGAGCTCCGGGACAGGGGTTACGAGCAGTACTTC. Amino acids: CSVELRDRGYEQYF.

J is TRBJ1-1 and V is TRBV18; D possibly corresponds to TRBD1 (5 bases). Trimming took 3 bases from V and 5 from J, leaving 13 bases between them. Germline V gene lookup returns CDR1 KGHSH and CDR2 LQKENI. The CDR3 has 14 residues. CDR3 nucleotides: TGTGCCAGCTCACCCCCAGGGCTTTGGACTGAAGCTTTCTTT. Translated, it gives CASSPPGLWTEAFF. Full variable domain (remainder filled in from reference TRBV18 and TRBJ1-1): NAGVMQNPRHLVRRRGQEARLRCSPMKGHSHVYWYRQLPEEGLKFMVYLQKENIIDESGMPKERFSAEFPKEGPSILRIQQVVRGDSAAYFCASSPPGLWTEAFFGQGTRLTVV.

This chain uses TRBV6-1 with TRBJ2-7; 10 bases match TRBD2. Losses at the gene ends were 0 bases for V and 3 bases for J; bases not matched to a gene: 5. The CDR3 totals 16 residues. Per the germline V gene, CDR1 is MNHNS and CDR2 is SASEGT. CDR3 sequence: CASSEAASGSLYEQYF. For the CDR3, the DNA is TGTGCCAGCAGTGAAGCGGCTAGCGGGAGTCTCTACGAGCAGTACTTC.

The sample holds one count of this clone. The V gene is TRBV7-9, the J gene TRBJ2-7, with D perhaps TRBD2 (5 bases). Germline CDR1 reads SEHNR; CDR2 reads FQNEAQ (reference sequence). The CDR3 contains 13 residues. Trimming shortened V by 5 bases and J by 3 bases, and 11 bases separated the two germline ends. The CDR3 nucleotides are TGTGCCAGCAGCCACGGAGGTTTCTACGAGCAGTACTTC. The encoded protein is CASSHGGFYEQYF.

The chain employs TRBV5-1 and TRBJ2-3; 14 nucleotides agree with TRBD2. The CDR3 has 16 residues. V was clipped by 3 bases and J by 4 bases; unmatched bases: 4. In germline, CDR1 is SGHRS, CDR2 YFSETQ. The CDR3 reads CASSYGTSGSPDTQYF. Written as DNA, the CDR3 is TGCGCCAGCAGCTACGGGACTAGCGGGAGTCCAGATACGCAGTATTTT.